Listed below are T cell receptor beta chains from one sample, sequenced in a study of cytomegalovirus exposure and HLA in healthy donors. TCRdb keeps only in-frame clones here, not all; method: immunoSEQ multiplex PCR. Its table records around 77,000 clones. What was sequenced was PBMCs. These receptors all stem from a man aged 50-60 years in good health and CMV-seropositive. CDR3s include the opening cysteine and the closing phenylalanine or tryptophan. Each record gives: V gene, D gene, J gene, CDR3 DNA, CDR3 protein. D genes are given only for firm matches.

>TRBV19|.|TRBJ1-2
TGTGCCAGTATTAGCGCAGGGGTTGGTGGCTACACCTTC
CASISAGVGGYTF
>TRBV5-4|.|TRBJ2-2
TGTGCCAGCAGCTCTTACGCCCGGGACGGAAGGGGGGGGGAGCTGTTTTTT
CASSSYARDGRGGELFF
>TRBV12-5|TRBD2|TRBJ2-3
TGTGCTAGTGGTTTCCACGCGGGGGGCCCCACAGATACGCAGTATTTT
CASGFHAGGPTDTQYF
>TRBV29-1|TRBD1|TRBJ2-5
TGCAGCGTTGAAGGACAGGGGGTCACAGAGACCCAGTACTTC
CSVEGQGVTETQYF
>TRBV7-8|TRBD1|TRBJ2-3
TGTGCCAGCAGCTTATTGACAGGGAGTGCAGATACGCAGTATTTT
CASSLLTGSADTQYF
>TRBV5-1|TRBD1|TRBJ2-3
TGCGCCAGCAGCCCGACAGGGGGATTCACAGATACGCAGTATTTT
CASSPTGGFTDTQYF
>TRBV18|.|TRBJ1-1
TGTGCCAGCTCCCTCGATTATACAGATCTGTGGCAAGCTTTCTTT
CASSLDYTDLWQAFF
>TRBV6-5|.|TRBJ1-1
TGTGCCAGCATAGGGAGGCTGACGCAAGAAGCTTTCTTT
CASIGRLTQEAFF
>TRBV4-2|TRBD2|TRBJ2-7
TGTGCCAGCAGCCAAGGTGGACTAGCGGGAGGGTACGAGCAGTACTTC
CASSQGGLAGGYEQYF
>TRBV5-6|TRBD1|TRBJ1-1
TGTGCCAGCAGCCAGGGGGTGGACGGTATGAACACTGAAGCTTTCTTT
CASSQGVDGMNTEAFF
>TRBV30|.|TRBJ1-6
TGTGCCTGGAGTCCCTCCTCGGGTTATGGTTCACCCCTCCACTTT
CAWSPSSGYGSPLHF
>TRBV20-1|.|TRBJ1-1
TGCAGTGCTAACAGCAACACTGAAGCTTTCTTT
CSANSNTEAFF
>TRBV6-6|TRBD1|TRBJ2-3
TGTGCCAGCAGTTACCGGACAGGGTTTGGCCCAGATACGCAGTATTTT
CASSYRTGFGPDTQYF
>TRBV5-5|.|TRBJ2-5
TGTGCCAGCAGCTTGAAACCGGAGGGGACCCAGTACTTC
CASSLKPEGTQYF
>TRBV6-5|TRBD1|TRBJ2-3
TGTGCCAGCAGCTACGACGGACAGGGCACAGATACGCAGTATTTT
CASSYDGQGTDTQYF
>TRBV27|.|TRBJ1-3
TGTGCCAGCAGTTTAATCGGAGCTATGAGCTCTGGAAACACCATATATTTT
CASSLIGAMSSGNTIYF